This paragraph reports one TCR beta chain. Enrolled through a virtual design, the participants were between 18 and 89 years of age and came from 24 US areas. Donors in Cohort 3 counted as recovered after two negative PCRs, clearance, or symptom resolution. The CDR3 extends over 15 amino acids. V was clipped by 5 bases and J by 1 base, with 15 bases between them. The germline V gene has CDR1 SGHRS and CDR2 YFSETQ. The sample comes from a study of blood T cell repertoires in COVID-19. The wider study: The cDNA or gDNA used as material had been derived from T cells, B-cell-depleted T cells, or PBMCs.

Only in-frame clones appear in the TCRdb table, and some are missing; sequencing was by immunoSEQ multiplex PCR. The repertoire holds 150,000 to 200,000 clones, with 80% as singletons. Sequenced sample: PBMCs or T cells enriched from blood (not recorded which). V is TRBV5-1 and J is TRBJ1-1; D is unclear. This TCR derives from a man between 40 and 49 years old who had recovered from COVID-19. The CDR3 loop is CASRLALAGNTEAFF. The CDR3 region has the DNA TGCGCCAGCAGACTGGCCTTGGCGGGGAACACTGAAGCTTTCTTT.